This T cell receptor (beta chain) was retrieved from a study of CD8+CD57+ T cells in acquired aplastic anemia. The overall study: Sorted CD4+ and CD8+ cells gave a mean 3.2 ug DNA, range about 0.2 to 27.4 ug. General study results and limits: Between patients and controls, approximately 29 CD8+ CDR3 sequences were found in common.

From germline, CDR1 is ENHRY and CDR2 SYGVKD. The CDR3 extends over 15 amino acids. V lost 6 bases and J 0 bases, leaving 12 bases between the germline ends. In regard to this clonotype: No antigen is known for it.

Whoever was chosen for sequencing had shown CD8+CD57+ cell expansion by flow cytometry. Each patient had severe acquired aplastic anemia. Prior therapy had not been administered to any patient at the time of blood sampling. Genomic DNA, the template, was used for profiling of the TCR beta VDJ and CDR3. TCRdb reprocessed the reads via MiXCR and lists one record per CDR3 protein. The sample includes under 150,000 distinct CDR3 sequences, roughly 40% of them seen just once. The source material was sorted CD4+, CD8+, or CD8+CD57+ T cells (not recorded which) from PBMCs. The TCR comes from a human donor with aplastic anemia. The chain carries TRBV10-3 and TRBJ2-1; D possibly corresponds to TRBD2 (7 bases). The CDR3 sequence: CAIRRGLSSYNEQFF. The DNA of the CDR3 is TGTGCCATCAGGCGGGGGCTTAGCTCCTACAATGAGCAGTTCTTC.